The 21 T cell receptor beta chains listed next were all sequenced from one sample in a study of molecular identifiers for immune sequencing clone quantification. TCRdb fed the PCR reads into MiXCR, producing one record per CDR3 protein. The profile shows hundreds of thousands of distinct CDR3 sequences, 15% to 20% of them singletons. Sequencing input: naive CD8+ T cells from blood, with Jurkat cell RNA spiked in. Subset reported: FACS-sorted CD8+CD4-CCR7+CD45RA+ naive T cells. All receptors derive from a human donor in good health. Some libraries in this study had Jurkat cell RNA spiked in.

This clonotype was seen ten or more times. The rearrangement links TRBV7-9 to TRBJ1-4; D unresolved. Germline values: CDR1 SEHNR, CDR2 FQNEAQ (reference sequence). The ends were cut back, 6 bases at V and 8 bases at J, with 22 bases in the middle. This CDR3 has 16 residues. The CDR3 sequence: CASSFPVGMAEEKLFF. CDR3 in DNA: TGTGCCAGCAGTTTTCCGGTCGGGATGGCGGAGGAAAAACTGTTTTTT.

The table lists this clonotype with many counts. The V and J genes are TRBV4-1 and TRBJ1-2, with D possibly matching TRBD1 (6 bases). This CDR3 is built from 16 residues. Germline V CDR1 and CDR2: MGHRA, YSYEKL. V shed 3 bases and J shed 0 bases, with 14 bases lying between them. The CDR3 is CASSQAPGETNYGYTF. The CDR3 nucleotides are TGCGCCAGCAGCCAGGCTCCAGGGGAAACTAACTATGGCTACACCTTC.

Worth noting for this clonotype: Mismatch with germline at one junction end may stem from a read error. The chain is built from TRBV9 and TRBJ2-3, with TRBD2 matching over 10 bases. Looked up from germline, CDR1 is SGDLS and CDR2 is YYNGEE. This CDR3 comprises 15 residues. CDR3 region: CANSVASGGADTQYF. The CDR3, as DNA: TGTGCCAACAGCGTAGCAAGCGGGGGGGCAGATACGCAGTATTTT.

This clonotype was counted many times. V is TRBV4-2 and J is TRBJ2-3; D unresolved. Germline V gene lookup returns CDR1 LGHNA and CDR2 YNFKEQ. V dropped 1 base and J dropped 0 bases, with 11 bases sitting between them. CDR3 length: 16 residues. The CDR3 coding sequence is TGTGCCAGCAGCCAAGGAGGCTTTACTAGCACAGATACGCAGTATTTT. Protein product: CASSQGGFTSTDTQYF.

As for this clonotype: It may be a read error: a sequence one base away is much more abundant. J is TRBJ2-7 and V is TRBV20-1; D may be TRBD2 (7 bases). The CDR3 has 16 residues. The V end lost 5 bases, the J end lost 1 base, and 21 bases lay between the germline ends. Germline V gene lookup returns CDR1 DFQATT and CDR2 SNEGSKA (reference sequence). CDR3 sequence reads: CSAGSRGAQLSYEQYF. In nucleotides, the CDR3 is TGCAGTGCTGGAAGTCGGGGGGCTCAGTTGTCCTACGAGCAGTACTTC.

Comment on this clonotype: Possible read error: a much larger clone is one base away. The chain joins TRBV6-6 to TRBJ2-3; D gene unclear. CDR1 is MNHNY and CDR2 is SVGAGI in the germline V gene (reference sequence). With 6 bases removed from V and 6 bases from J, the gap between germline ends came to 19 bases. The CDR3 runs 15 residues. The CDR3 sequence is CASSSPHVEVDTQYF. The CDR3, as DNA: TGTGCCAGCAGCTCCCCTCACGTGGAAGTTGATACGCAGTATTTT.

This clonotype was seen ten or more times. The genes are TRBV6-6 and TRBJ2-5; D is tentatively TRBD1 or TRBD2 (7 bases each). The CDR3 loop spans 16 amino acids. Trimming removed 4 bases at V and 2 bases at J, with 17 bases between. Germline V gives CDR1 MNHNY, CDR2 SVGAGI (reference sequence). The CDR3 nucleotides read TGTGCCAGCAGTTCTCTCGACAGGGAGGGGCAAGAGACCCAGTACTTC. This encodes CASSSLDREGQETQYF.

With regard to this clonotype: A much more abundant neighbour one base away suggests this may be a read error. This chain links TRBV14 with TRBJ2-2; the D gene could be TRBD1 or TRBD2 (6 bases each). From germline, CDR1 is SGHDN and CDR2 FVKESK. The CDR3 has 15 amino acids. CDR3 nucleotide sequence: TGTGCCAGCAGCCATGATACAGGGAACACCGGGGGGCTGTTTTTT. Amino acid sequence: CASSHDTGNTGGLFF. The full variable domain, its missing parts supplied by reference TRBV14 and TRBJ2-2, is EAGVTQFPSHSVIEKGQTVTLRCDPISGHDNLYWYRRVMGKEIKFLLHFVKESKQDESGMPNNRFLAERTGGTYSTLKVQPAELEDSGVYFCASSHDTGNTGGLFFGEGSRLTVL.

This clonotype was recorded many times. The chain joins TRBV19 to TRBJ2-6; D is ambiguous. There are 15 residues in the CDR3. V lost 3 bases and J lost 0, with 6 bases in between. Germline values: CDR1 LNHDA, CDR2 SQIVND (reference sequence). The CDR3 sequence is CASSISHSGANVLTF. The CDR3 region has the DNA TGTGCCAGTAGTATTTCGCACTCTGGGGCCAACGTCCTGACTTTC.

This clonotype has a handful of counts. This chain uses TRBV6-5 with TRBJ2-1; the D is unclear. Looked up from germline, CDR1 is MNHEY and CDR2 is SVGAGI. V lost 5 bases and J 3 bases, leaving 17 bases between the germline ends. The CDR3 has 16 amino acids. The CDR3 loop reads CASSPGLGSYYNEQFF. CDR3 nucleotides: TGTGCCAGCAGTCCCGGCTTGGGCAGCTACTACAATGAGCAGTTCTTC.

On this clonotype: Being one base from a much bigger clone, this may be a read error. The chain is built from TRBV11-2 and TRBJ2-1, with D unclear. The ends were cut back, 3 bases at V and 9 bases at J, with 9 bases in the middle. Germline loops: CDR1 SGHAT, CDR2 FQNNGV. The CDR3 runs 12 residues. CDR3 coding DNA: TGTGCCAGCAGCTTCGCCGTCAGTGAGCAGTTCTTC. This sequence encodes CASSFAVSEQFF.

This chain joins TRBV29-1 and TRBJ2-6, with D perhaps TRBD1 or TRBD2 (5 bases each). V lost 2 bases and J 0 bases, leaving 8 bases between the germline ends. The CDR3 runs to 15 residues. The germline V gene has CDR1 SQVTM and CDR2 ANQGSEA. CDR3 DNA sequence: TGCAGCGTTGAATGGGGGAGCTCTGGGGCCAACGTCCTGACTTTC. Residues: CSVEWGSSGANVLTF.

Many counts were recorded for this clonotype. V is TRBV6-2 or TRBV6-3 and J is TRBJ2-4; a possible D gene is TRBD2 (7 bases). CDR1 MNHEY and CDR2 SVGEGT come from the germline V gene. CDR3 length: 13 residues. V lost 7 bases and J lost 8, with 15 bases in between. In DNA, the CDR3 is TGTGCCAGCAAGACGGGGGGCGTTGACATTCAGTACTTC. Residues: CASKTGGVDIQYF.

V gene TRBV12-3 or TRBV12-4 combines with J gene TRBJ1-4, with D perhaps TRBD1 (5 bases). The CDR3 runs to 14 residues. Between the trimmed V and J ends, which lost 5 bases and 8 bases, there was a span of 15 bases. DNA for the CDR3: TGTGCCAGCAGTCCCCGGCAGGGTTGGGAAAAACTGTTTTTT. Its protein product is CASSPRQGWEKLFF.

Ten or more counts support this clonotype. The CDR3 here is CASSDSSPPKEVAHEQYF. The DNA of the CDR3 is TGTGCCAGCAGTGACTCGTCCCCGCCTAAGGAGGTAGCCCACGAGCAGTACTTC. The chain is built from TRBV6-4 and TRBJ2-7, with D possibly being TRBD2 (5 bases). The V end was cut by 0 bases, the J end by 5 bases, with 23 bases between. Germline-derived CDR1 and CDR2 are MRHNA and SNTAGT. This CDR3 contains 18 residues.

This clonotype was recorded at least ten times. The chain is built from TRBV5-6 and TRBJ2-7; D not certain. The CDR3 covers 14 residues. Germline V gives CDR1 SGHDT, CDR2 YYEEEE. Trimming left V 0 bases short and J 4 bases short, with 11 bases between. In DNA, the CDR3 is TGTGCCAGCAGCTTGGGAGGCGTCGGGTACGAGCAGTACTTC. Translating gives CASSLGGVGYEQYF.

This clonotype was detected a few times. V is TRBV4-3 and J is TRBJ2-7; the match to TRBD2 covers 8 bases. CDR1 LGHNA and CDR2 YSLEER come from the germline V gene. CDR3 length: 17 residues. Trimming cost V 0 bases and J 0 bases; bases outside gene matches: 7. The CDR3 DNA follows: TGCGCCAGCAGCCAAGATCTTCCGGCGGGGGGCTCCTACGAGCAGTACTTC. Translation gives CASSQDLPAGGSYEQYF.

At least ten counts were recorded for this clonotype. The chain links TRBV9 to TRBJ2-3, with no clear D. The CDR3 has 18 amino acids. Per germline, CDR1 SGDLS and CDR2 YYNGEE. The V end lost 3 bases, the J end lost 2 bases, and 22 bases lay between the germline ends. The chain's CDR3 is CASSEENRPTPFTDTQYF. The CDR3 DNA reads TGTGCCAGCAGCGAGGAAAACCGACCAACTCCGTTCACAGATACGCAGTATTTT.

Concerning this clonotype itself: An end of the junction differs from the germline gene, which may be a read error. The chain employs TRBV19 and TRBJ1-5, with a weak D call TRBD1 (5 bases). The germline V gene has CDR1 LNHDA and CDR2 SQIVND (reference sequence). The CDR3 is made up of 17 amino acids. The DNA of the CDR3 is TGTGCCGGTAGTATAGGCCCGGGACGGGACTTTTCCCAGCCCCAGCATTTT. It specifies CAGSIGPGRDFSQPQHF.

This clonotype was detected ten times or more. The chain joins TRBV19 to TRBJ1-5; possibly TRBD1 for D (6 bases). V was clipped by 6 bases and J by 0 bases, with 15 bases between them. Germline lookup yields CDR1 LNHDA and CDR2 SQIVND (reference sequence). The CDR3 is made up of 16 amino acids. The CDR3 nucleotides are TGTGCCAGTAGCCTTGAGGACAGCTATAGCAATCAGCCCCAGCATTTT. This translates into CASSLEDSYSNQPQHF. The variable domain in full, with the rest retrieved from reference TRBV19 and TRBJ1-5, is DGGITQSPKYLFRKEGQNVTLSCEQNLNHDAMYWYRQDPGQGLRLIYYSQIVNDFQKGDIAEGYSVSREKKESFPLTVTSAQKNPTAFYLCASSLEDSYSNQPQHFGDGTRLSIL.

This clonotype was seen ten or more times. This chain connects TRBV6-5 to TRBJ1-1, with TRBD1 as a possible D gene (5 bases). The length of the CDR3 is 14 residues. Germline CDR1 and CDR2: MNHEY and SVGAGI. Between the trimmed V and J ends, which lost 5 bases and 1 base, there was a span of 11 bases. The CDR3 reads CASSNTQGNTEAFF. The CDR3 DNA is TGTGCCAGCAGTAACACTCAGGGGAACACTGAAGCTTTCTTT.